A selection of T cell receptor beta chains follows, all from one sample in a study of early T cells in non-severe SARS-CoV-2 infection. TCRdb redid the calling of the 5' RACE reads with MiXCR, one entry per CDR3 protein. The sample has roughly 49,000 distinct CDR3 sequences; 3.5% to 5% are singletons. Specimen: whole blood. The source is an adult who was a healthcare worker with PCR-confirmed SARS-CoV-2 infection or an uninfected control (not recorded which). Each CDR3 is given with its conserved first and last residue. A D gene is named only where the DNA matches it firmly. The size entry is marked missing in some rows and otherwise reads once, few, many or a size class.

d_gene: TRBD1
v_gene: TRBV5-1
j_gene: TRBJ2-7
abundance: many
CDR3aa: CASSPAGTGIHEQYF
CDR3nt: TGCGCCAGCAGCCCAGCCGGGACAGGGATCCACGAGCAGTACTTC

d_gene: -
v_gene: TRBV12-2
j_gene: TRBJ1-5
abundance: many
CDR3aa: CASRFSRRQGGQPQHF
CDR3nt: TGTGCAAGTCGCTTTTCTAGGCGGCAGGGCGGGCAGCCCCAGCATTTT

d_gene: TRBD2
v_gene: TRBV19
j_gene: TRBJ2-1
abundance: few
CDR3aa: CASSYGGSSSYNEQFF
CDR3nt: TGTGCCAGTAGCTACGGGGGGTCGAGCTCCTACAATGAGCAGTTCTTC

d_gene: -
v_gene: TRBV14
j_gene: TRBJ1-2
abundance: many
CDR3aa: CASSQVTGSYGYTF
CDR3nt: TGTGCCAGCAGCCAAGTCACAGGGTCCTATGGCTACACCTTC

d_gene: TRBD2
v_gene: TRBV20-1
j_gene: TRBJ2-3
abundance: many
CDR3aa: CSARGLAGGLPLPDTQYF
CDR3nt: TGCAGTGCTAGAGGGCTAGCGGGAGGACTTCCCCTCCCAGATACGCAGTATTTT

d_gene: -
v_gene: TRBV7-2
j_gene: TRBJ2-4
abundance: -
CDR3aa: CASSLARERDIQYF
CDR3nt: TGTGCCAGCAGCTTAGCGCGAGAAAGAGACATTCAGTACTTC

d_gene: -
v_gene: TRBV7-8
j_gene: TRBJ1-1
abundance: few
CDR3aa: CASSLGSRLEAFF
CDR3nt: TGTGCCAGCAGCTTAGGATCTCGTCTTGAAGCTTTCTTT

d_gene: TRBD2
v_gene: TRBV5-1
j_gene: TRBJ2-3
abundance: many
CDR3aa: CASSQRTSGRADTQYF
CDR3nt: TGCGCCAGCAGCCAGAGGACTAGCGGGAGGGCAGATACGCAGTATTTT

d_gene: TRBD1
v_gene: TRBV7-3
j_gene: TRBJ1-1
abundance: many
CDR3aa: CASSREGQGANEAFF
CDR3nt: TGTGCCAGCAGCCGAGAAGGACAGGGGGCTAATGAAGCTTTCTTT

d_gene: -
v_gene: TRBV6-2/TRBV6-3
j_gene: TRBJ1-1
abundance: many
CDR3aa: CASSYMTELMNTEAFF
CDR3nt: TGTGCCAGCAGTTATATGACAGAACTCATGAACACTGAAGCTTTCTTT

d_gene: -
v_gene: TRBV25-1
j_gene: TRBJ2-3
abundance: many
CDR3aa: CASRRGITDTQYF
CDR3nt: TGTGCCAGCAGGAGGGGAATCACAGATACGCAGTATTTT